This T cell receptor (beta chain) was sequenced in a study of cytomegalovirus exposure and HLA in healthy donors. Looking at the study overall: There were roughly 80 million unique TCRs (from HLA-typed donors) in an early data release.

The CDR3 spans 12 residues. Germline CDR1 is MNHEY and CDR2 is SMNVEV (reference sequence). The ends were cut back, 2 bases at V and 6 bases at J, with 7 bases in the middle. The PCR employed 60 Vbeta primers together with 13 Jbeta primers. This table comes from immunoSEQ multiplex PCR, and its TCRdb copy is limited to in-frame clones, with some not included. The listing records around 40,000 clones. Points on this clone: Its antigen is unknown.

The study's findings and limits: Later analysis placed DRB1 highest and HLA-C lowest in TCR association rates, which differed by HLA locus.

Sequencing was carried out using PBMCs. The genes are TRBV27 and TRBJ1-2; D might be TRBD1 (6 bases). This TCR came from a human donor in good health. CDR3 nucleotide sequence: TGTGCCAGCAGTTTAGCAGGGGATGGCTACACCTTC. Translating gives CASSLAGDGYTF.